These 9 T cell receptor beta chains share one sample of origin, sequenced in a study of CD8 T cells in ankylosing spondylitis. TCRdb reanalysed the 5' RACE reads using MiXCR and keeps one entry per CDR3 protein. The table lists just under 550,000 distinct CDR3 sequences, about 13% of them singletons. Findings and caveats of the study: A TCR beta motif of fewer than ten highly homologous variants appeared characteristic of ankylosing spondylitis blood.

These receptors are not linked to any known antigen. Sequenced sample: blood, either unsorted or a sorted T cell fraction (not recorded which). Receptors originate from a male donor with ankylosing spondylitis.

This rearrangement joins TRBV7-2 to TRBJ2-5; weak D call: TRBD2 (7 bases). This CDR3 contains 15 residues. The germline V gene has CDR1 SGHTA and CDR2 FQGNSA. Trimming took off 2 bases at V and 5 bases at J, with 15 bases between the two ends. The CDR3 nucleotides read TGTGCCAGCAGCTTACTGCGGGGGCTGGGGGAGACCCAGTACTTC. It encodes CASSLLRGLGETQYF.

This clonotype appeared many times. V and J are TRBV6-1 and TRBJ1-1, with no clear D. The CDR3 has 14 amino acids. With 8 bases removed from V and 7 bases from J, the gap between germline ends came to 20 bases. Germline CDR1 MNHNS, CDR2 SASEGT. The CDR3 reads CASDLRPGVDEAFF. The CDR3 DNA reads TGTGCCAGCGACCTCAGGCCCGGGGTTGATGAAGCTTTCTTT.

This clonotype was picked up a small number of times. The chain couples TRBV30 to TRBJ1-5; unclear D gene. The CDR3 contains 13 residues. Germline V gene sequence: CDR1 GTSNPN, CDR2 SVGIG (reference sequence). Trimming took off 2 bases at V and 8 bases at J, with 13 bases between the two ends. CDR3 residues: CAWSSSRWEPQHF. CDR3 DNA: TGTGCCTGGAGTTCGAGCAGATGGGAGCCCCAGCATTTT.

This clonotype was observed at least ten times. A read error may account for a junction end that differs from germline. This chain uses TRBV7-9 with TRBJ2-7; 12 bases align to TRBD2. Germline CDR1 is SEHNR and CDR2 is FQNEAQ (reference sequence). The CDR3 consists of 17 residues. CDR3 loop: CASSFGLAGSYSDEQYF. The CDR3 DNA reads as TGTGCCAGCAGCTTCGGACTAGCGGGATCCTACTCCGACGAGCAGTACTTC. The whole variable domain, filled in from reference TRBV7-9 and TRBJ2-7, reads DTGVSQNPRHKITKRGQNVTFRCDPISEHNRLYWYRQTLGQGPEFLTYFQNEAQLEKSRLLSDRFSAERPKGSFSTLEIQRTEQGDSAMYLCASSFGLAGSYSDEQYFGPGTRLTVT.

This sequence joins TRBV30 and TRBJ2-3; the D gene is possibly TRBD2 (6 bases). CDR3 length: 15 amino acids. Germline V lookup: CDR1 GTSNPN, CDR2 SVGIG (reference sequence). Trimming left V 1 base short and J 5 bases short, with 16 bases between. In DNA, the CDR3 is TGTGCCTGGAGTGGTGAGGGACTCGCCGAAGATACGCAGTATTTT. This gives the protein CAWSGEGLAEDTQYF.

The V call is TRBV3-1, the J call TRBJ2-4, with D maybe TRBD1 (7 bases). The CDR3 spans 17 residues. CDR1 LGHDT and CDR2 YNNKEL come from the germline V gene (reference sequence). Trimming left V 0 bases short and J 1 base short, with 13 bases between. The CDR3 DNA reads as TGTGCCAGCAGCCAAGATGAAGCAGGGGGGGCCAAAAACATTCAGTACTTC. This codes for CASSQDEAGGAKNIQYF.

At least ten counts were recorded for this clonotype. J is TRBJ2-1 and V is TRBV24-1; D gene uncertain. V lost 10 bases and J lost 4, with 10 bases in between. The germline gives CDR1 KGHDR, CDR2 SFDVKD. This CDR3 has 12 amino acids. The CDR3 spells CATATPYNEQFF. The CDR3 nucleotides read TGTGCCACTGCTACACCGTACAATGAGCAGTTCTTC.

The chain carries TRBV12-3 or TRBV12-4 and TRBJ1-1; tentative D call: TRBD1 (5 bases). V was pared by 3 bases and J by 4 bases, with 12 bases between. The CDR3 has 14 amino acids. The CDR3 coding sequence is TGTGCCAGCAGTTTGCCAGGGCGCGGCACTGAAGCTTTCTTT. As protein: CASSLPGRGTEAFF.

Notes on this clonotype: At one end the junction does not follow the germline gene, possibly because of a read error. V is TRBV5-1 and J is TRBJ1-4; D gene unclear. The germline gives CDR1 SGHRS, CDR2 YFSETQ. The CDR3 length is 14 residues. The CDR3 loop is CASSLERGGEKLVF. Here the CDR3 DNA reads TGCGCCAGCAGCTTGGAGCGAGGTGGGGAAAAACTGGTTTTT.